These 11 T cell receptor beta chains originate from one sample sequenced in a study of vaccination effects on CD4 cells after COVID-19. In the ViraFEST assay, antigen-specific CD4+ clonotypes were identified by expansion after peptide-pool stimulation. Following culture for approximately ten days, CD4+ T cells were isolated. Subjects were given two BNT162b2 or mRNA-1273 vaccine doses. No antigen has been identified for these receptors. Some clones are missing from TCRdb's copy, which holds only in-frame ones; the method was immunoSEQ multiplex PCR. The table has fewer than 30,000 clones, over 70% seen once. Sample: CD4+ T cells from PBMCs cultured with SARS-CoV-2 spike peptides, taken after COVID-19 vaccination. All receptors derive from a human donor who received a COVID-19 vaccine.

The rearrangement joins TRBV10-3 to TRBJ2-1, with TRBD2 as a possible D gene (6 bases). Trimming left V 7 bases short and J 5 bases short, with 24 bases between. The CDR3 spans 17 residues. Germline V gene sequence: CDR1 ENHRY, CDR2 SYGVKD. CDR3 nucleotides: TGTGCCATCACCGACGGAGTGGGAGGCAGACTGAACAATGAGCAGTTCTTC. It encodes CAITDGVGGRLNNEQFF.

The genes are TRBV5-8 and TRBJ1-3; D may be TRBD1 (5 bases). Per germline, CDR1 SGHTS and CDR2 YDEGEE. The CDR3 is 16 residues long. Trimming removed 1 base at V and 0 bases at J, with 11 bases between. DNA of the CDR3: TGTGCCAGCAGCTTGACAGGACGGGGCTCTGGAAACACCATATATTTT. It specifies CASSLTGRGSGNTIYF.

V and J are TRBV11-2 and TRBJ2-3, with 14 bases fitting TRBD2. CDR1 is SGHAT and CDR2 is FQNNGV in the germline V gene. CDR3 length equals 16 residues. Losses at the gene ends were 4 bases for V and 4 bases for J; bases not matched to a gene: 4. CDR3 in DNA: TGTGCCAGCAGCTCGGGACTAGCGGGAGAGGCAGATACGCAGTATTTT. This codes for CASSSGLAGEADTQYF. The whole variable domain, filled in from reference TRBV11-2 and TRBJ2-3, reads EAGVAQSPRYKIIEKRQSVAFWCNPISGHATLYWYQQILGQGPKLLIQFQNNGVVDDSQLPKDRFSAERLKGVDSTLKIQPAKLEDSAVYLCASSSGLAGEADTQYFGPGTRLTVL.

The CDR3 region is CASRVWGQRQETQYF. The CDR3 nucleotides read TGTGCCAGCCGAGTTTGGGGACAGAGACAAGAGACCCAGTACTTC. J is TRBJ2-5 and V is TRBV5-4, with 7 bases matching TRBD1. Germline V gene data show CDR1 as SGHNT and CDR2 as YYREEE (reference sequence). CDR3 size: 15 residues. J lost 2 bases, V lost 7 bases, and 11 bases had no gene match.

The V gene is TRBV3-1 (or the pseudogene TRBV3-2), the J gene TRBJ2-7; D is ambiguous. V lost 1 base and J lost 12, with 16 bases in between. Germline V gene data show CDR1 as LGHDT and CDR2 as YNNKEL (reference sequence). The length of the CDR3 is 13 residues. The CDR3, as DNA: TGTGCCAGCAGCCAAGTGGGTCTCCAACCCCCGTACTTC. Its translation is CASSQVGLQPPYF.

This clone was seen a handful of times. The CDR3 DNA sequence: TGTGCCAGCAGCCAAACAATCCGAGGTGGCTCCTATGGCTACACCTTC. It codes for CASSQTIRGGSYGYTF. V gene TRBV11-2 combines with J gene TRBJ1-2, with no clear D. V was shortened by 5 bases and J by 4 bases, with 20 bases between the two germline ends. The CDR3 length is 16 residues. Germline V gene data show CDR1 as SGHAT and CDR2 as FQNNGV. Complete variable domain (other parts from reference TRBV11-2 and TRBJ1-2): EAGVAQSPRYKIIEKRQSVAFWCNPISGHATLYWYQQILGQGPKLLIQFQNNGVVDDSQLPKDRFSAERLKGVDSTLKIQPAKLEDSAVYLCASSQTIRGGSYGYTFGSGTRLTVV.

The V and J genes are TRBV2 and TRBJ2-5; TRBD1 matches 11 bases. Germline V gene sequence: CDR1 SNHLY, CDR2 FYNNEI. With 8 bases clipped from V and 4 bases from J, the junction kept 6 bases outside the gene matches. The CDR3 totals 14 residues. CDR3 protein: CASGGTGGGETQYF. Here the CDR3 DNA reads TGTGCCAGCGGCGGGACAGGGGGTGGAGAGACCCAGTACTTC.

This clone turned up a few times. Distinct nucleotide sequences in the sample also encode this CDR3. The gene calls are TRBV7-9 and TRBJ1-5; 7 nucleotides align to TRBD1. The germline CDR1 and CDR2 sequences are SEHNR and FQNEAQ (reference sequence). The trim removed 1 base at V and 7 bases at J, leaving 4 bases unmatched. The CDR3 is 14 amino acids. The CDR3 bases are TGTGCCAGCAGCTTAGGACAGGGAGGCCAGCCCCAGCATTTT. Encoded protein: CASSLGQGGQPQHF.

V and J are TRBV3-1 (or the pseudogene TRBV3-2) and TRBJ2-1, with TRBD1 matching 8 bases. The junction had 7 bases not matched to a gene; V was cut back by 6 bases and J by 6 bases. In germline, CDR1 is LGHDT, CDR2 YNNKEL (reference sequence). The CDR3 runs to 14 residues. The CDR3: CASRPLDRGNEQFF. The CDR3 region has the DNA TGTGCCAGCAGACCACTTGACAGGGGCAATGAGCAGTTCTTC.

The CDR3 sequence: CASSSTGIASFF. CDR3 sequence (DNA): TGTGCCAGCAGCTCTACAGGGATAGCATCTTTCTTT. The V gene is TRBV7-9, the J gene TRBJ1-1; tentatively, D is TRBD1 (6 bases). The germline gives CDR1 SEHNR, CDR2 FQNEAQ (reference sequence). CDR3 length: 12 amino acids. Trimming left V 4 bases short and J 12 bases short, with 15 bases between.

This chain links TRBV5-4 with TRBJ2-1; tentatively, D is TRBD2 (6 bases). This CDR3 has 13 residues. V shed 3 bases and J shed 7 bases, with 11 bases lying between them. Germline loops: CDR1 SGHNT, CDR2 YYREEE (reference sequence). The CDR3 nucleotides read TGTGCCAGCAGCTGGCGGGGTAGAAATGAGCAGTTCTTC. Protein product: CASSWRGRNEQFF.